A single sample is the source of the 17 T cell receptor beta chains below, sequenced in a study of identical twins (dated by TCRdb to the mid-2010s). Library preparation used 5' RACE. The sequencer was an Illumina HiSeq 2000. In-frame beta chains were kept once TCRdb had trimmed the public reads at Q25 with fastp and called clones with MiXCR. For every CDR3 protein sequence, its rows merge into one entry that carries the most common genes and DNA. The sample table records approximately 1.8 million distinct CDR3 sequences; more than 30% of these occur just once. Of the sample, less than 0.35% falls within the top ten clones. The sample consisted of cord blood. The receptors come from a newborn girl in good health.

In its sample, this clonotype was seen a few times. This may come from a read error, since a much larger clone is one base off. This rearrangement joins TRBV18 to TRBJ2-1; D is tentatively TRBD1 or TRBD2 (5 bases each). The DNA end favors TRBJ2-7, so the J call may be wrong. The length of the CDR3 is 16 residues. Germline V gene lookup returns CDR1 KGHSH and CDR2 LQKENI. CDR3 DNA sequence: TGTGCCAGCTCACCATCCGGGACGAGCTCCTACAATGAGCAGTACTTC. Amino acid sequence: CASSPSGTSSYNEQYF.

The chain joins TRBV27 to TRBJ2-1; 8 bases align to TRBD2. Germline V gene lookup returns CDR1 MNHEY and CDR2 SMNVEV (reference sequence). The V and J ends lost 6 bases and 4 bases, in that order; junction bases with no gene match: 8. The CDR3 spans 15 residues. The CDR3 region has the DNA TGTGCCAGCAGGATAGCGGGAAGACCATACAATGAGCAGTTCTTC. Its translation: CASRIAGRPYNEQFF.

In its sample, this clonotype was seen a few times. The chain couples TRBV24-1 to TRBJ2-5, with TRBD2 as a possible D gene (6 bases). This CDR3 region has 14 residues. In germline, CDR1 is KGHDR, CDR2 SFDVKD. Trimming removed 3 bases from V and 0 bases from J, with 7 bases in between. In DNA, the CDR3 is TGTGCCACCAGTGATAGCGGGTACCAAGAGACCCAGTACTTC. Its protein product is CATSDSGYQETQYF.

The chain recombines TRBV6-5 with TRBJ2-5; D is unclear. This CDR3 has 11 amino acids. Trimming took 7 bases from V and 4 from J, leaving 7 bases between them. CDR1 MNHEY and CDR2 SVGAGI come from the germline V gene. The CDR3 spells CASNSPETQYF. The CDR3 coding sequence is TGTGCCAGCAACTCACCAGAGACCCAGTACTTC.

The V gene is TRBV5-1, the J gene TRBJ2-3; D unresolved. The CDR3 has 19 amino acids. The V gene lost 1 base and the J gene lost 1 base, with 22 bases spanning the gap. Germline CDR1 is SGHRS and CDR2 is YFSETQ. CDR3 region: CASSLPDRRSIGGTDTQYF. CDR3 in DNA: TGCGCCAGCAGCTTGCCCGATCGGCGGAGTATTGGTGGCACAGATACGCAGTATTTT.

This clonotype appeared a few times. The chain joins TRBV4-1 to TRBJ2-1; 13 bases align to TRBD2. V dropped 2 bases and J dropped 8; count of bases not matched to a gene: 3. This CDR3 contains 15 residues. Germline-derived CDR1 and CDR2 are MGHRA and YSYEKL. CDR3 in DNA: TGCGCCAGCAGCCAACTAGGACTAGCGGGAGATGAGCAGTTCTTC. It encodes CASSQLGLAGDEQFF.

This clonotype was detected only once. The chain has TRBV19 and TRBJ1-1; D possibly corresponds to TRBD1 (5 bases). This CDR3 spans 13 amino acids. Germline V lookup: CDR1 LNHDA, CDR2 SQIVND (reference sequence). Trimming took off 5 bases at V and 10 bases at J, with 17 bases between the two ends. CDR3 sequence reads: CASSSHGALGAFF. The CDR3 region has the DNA TGTGCCAGTAGTTCCCACGGGGCGTTAGGAGCTTTCTTT.

CDR3 sequence reads: CASSFGLAGLEETQYF. CDR3 bases: TGTGCCAGCAGCTTCGGACTAGCGGGTTTAGAAGAGACCCAGTACTTC. The chain recombines TRBV7-9 with TRBJ2-4; 11 nucleotides line up with TRBD2. The DNA matches TRBJ2-5 better at its end, which makes the J call doubtful. The CDR3 has 16 amino acids. Per the germline V gene, CDR1 is SEHNR and CDR2 is FQNEAQ (reference sequence).

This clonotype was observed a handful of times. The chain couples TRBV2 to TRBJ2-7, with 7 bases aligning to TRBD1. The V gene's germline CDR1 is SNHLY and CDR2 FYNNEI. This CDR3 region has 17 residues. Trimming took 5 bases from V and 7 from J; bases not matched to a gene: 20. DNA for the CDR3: TGTGCCAGCAGTTATCTTTCCGGGACAGCGGATTTTCGGGAGCAGTACTTC. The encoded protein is CASSYLSGTADFREQYF. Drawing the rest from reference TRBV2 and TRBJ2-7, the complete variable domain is EPEVTQTPSHQVTQMGQEVILRCVPISNHLYFYWYRQILGQKVEFLVSFYNNEISEKSEIFDDQFSVERPDGSNFTLKIRSTKLEDSAMYFCASSYLSGTADFREQYFGPGTRLTVT.

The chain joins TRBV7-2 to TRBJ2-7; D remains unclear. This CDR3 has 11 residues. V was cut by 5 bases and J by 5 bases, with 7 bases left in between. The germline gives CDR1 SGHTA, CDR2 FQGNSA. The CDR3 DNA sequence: TGTGCCAGCAGCCCAAGACACGAGCAGTACTTC. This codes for CASSPRHEQYF.

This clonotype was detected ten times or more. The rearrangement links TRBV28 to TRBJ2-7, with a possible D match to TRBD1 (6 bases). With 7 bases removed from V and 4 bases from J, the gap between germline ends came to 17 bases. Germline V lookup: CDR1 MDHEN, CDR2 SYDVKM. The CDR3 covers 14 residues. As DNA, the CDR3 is TGTGCCAGCATTGCGGACAGCGACCTTTACGAGCAGTACTTC. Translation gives CASIADSDLYEQYF.

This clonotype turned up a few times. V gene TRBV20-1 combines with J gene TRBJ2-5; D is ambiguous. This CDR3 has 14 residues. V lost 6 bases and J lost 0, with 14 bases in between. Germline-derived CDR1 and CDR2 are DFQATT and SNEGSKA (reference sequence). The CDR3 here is CSAAPGWYQETQYF. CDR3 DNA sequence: TGCAGTGCCGCCCCTGGTTGGTACCAAGAGACCCAGTACTTC.

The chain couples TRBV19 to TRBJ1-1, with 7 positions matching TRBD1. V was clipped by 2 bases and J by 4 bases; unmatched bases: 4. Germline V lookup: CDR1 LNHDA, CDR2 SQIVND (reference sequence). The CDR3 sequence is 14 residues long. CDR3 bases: TGTGCCAGTAGTATATCGACAGGGTTCACTGAAGCTTTCTTT. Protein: CASSISTGFTEAFF.

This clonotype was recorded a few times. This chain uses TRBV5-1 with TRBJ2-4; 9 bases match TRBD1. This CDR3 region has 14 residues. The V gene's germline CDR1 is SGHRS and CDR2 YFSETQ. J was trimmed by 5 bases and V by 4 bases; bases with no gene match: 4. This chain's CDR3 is CASSPGQGQNIQYF. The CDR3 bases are TGCGCCAGCAGCCCGGGACAGGGTCAAAACATTCAGTACTTC.

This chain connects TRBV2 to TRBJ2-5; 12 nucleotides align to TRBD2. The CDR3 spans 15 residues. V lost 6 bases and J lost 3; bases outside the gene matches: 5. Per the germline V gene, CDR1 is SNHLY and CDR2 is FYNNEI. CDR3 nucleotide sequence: TGTGCCAGCAGGAACAGACTAGCGGGGGAAGAGACCCAGTACTTC. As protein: CASRNRLAGEETQYF.

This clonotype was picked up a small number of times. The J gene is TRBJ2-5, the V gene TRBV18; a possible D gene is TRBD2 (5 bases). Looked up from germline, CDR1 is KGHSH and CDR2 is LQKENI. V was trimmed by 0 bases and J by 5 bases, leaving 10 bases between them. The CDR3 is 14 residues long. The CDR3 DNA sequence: TGTGCCAGCTCACCACCCGGGATGACCGAGACCCAGTACTTC. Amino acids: CASSPPGMTETQYF.

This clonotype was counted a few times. The CDR3 is CSARDLRTGETQYF. The CDR3 nucleotides read TGCAGTGCTAGAGATTTAAGGACAGGGGAGACCCAGTACTTC. The chain links TRBV20-1 to TRBJ2-5; TRBD1 matches at 8 bases. Germline V gives CDR1 DFQATT, CDR2 SNEGSKA (reference sequence). V lost 0 bases to trimming and J lost 5 bases; unmatched junction nucleotides: 5. The CDR3 extends over 14 amino acids.